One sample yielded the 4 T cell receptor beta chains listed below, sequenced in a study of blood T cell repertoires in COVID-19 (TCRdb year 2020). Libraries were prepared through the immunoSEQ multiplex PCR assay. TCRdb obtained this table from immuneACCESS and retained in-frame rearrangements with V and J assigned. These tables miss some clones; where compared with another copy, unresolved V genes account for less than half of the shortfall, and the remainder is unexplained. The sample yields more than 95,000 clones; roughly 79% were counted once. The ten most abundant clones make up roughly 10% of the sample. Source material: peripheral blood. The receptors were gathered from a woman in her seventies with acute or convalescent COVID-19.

The CDR3: CASSQNRGYGYTF. The DNA for the CDR3 is TGTGCCAGCAGCCAAAACCGGGGTTATGGCTACACCTTC. The rearrangement uses TRBV3-1 (or the pseudogene TRBV3-2) and TRBJ1-2; D remains ambiguous. CDR1 and CDR2 (germline): LGHDT, YNNKEL (reference sequence). The CDR3 covers 13 residues. Trimming left V 2 bases short and J 5 bases short, with 9 bases between.

The CDR3 DNA reads TGTGCCAGCAGTATCTCCGGACAGGGTGTCCAGTACTTC. Encoded protein: CASSISGQGVQYF. V usage is TRBV28 and J usage is TRBJ2-5; 8 bases line up with TRBD1. CDR1 and CDR2 from the germline V gene are MDHEN and SYDVKM. The length of the CDR3 is 13 residues. V shed 5 bases, J shed 10 bases, and the junction held 9 bases outside the gene matches.

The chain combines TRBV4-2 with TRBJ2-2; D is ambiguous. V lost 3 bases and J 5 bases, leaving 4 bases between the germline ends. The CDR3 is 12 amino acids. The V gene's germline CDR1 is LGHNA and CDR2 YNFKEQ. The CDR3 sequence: CASSHRTGELFF. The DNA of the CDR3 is TGTGCCAGCAGCCATAGAACCGGGGAGCTGTTTTTT.

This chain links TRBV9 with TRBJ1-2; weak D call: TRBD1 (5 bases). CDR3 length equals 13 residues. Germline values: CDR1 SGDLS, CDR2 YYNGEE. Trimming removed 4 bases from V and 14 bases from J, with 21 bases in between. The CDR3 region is CASSNPPQGTQTF. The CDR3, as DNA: TGTGCCAGCAGCAATCCCCCTCAGGGTACGCAAACCTTC. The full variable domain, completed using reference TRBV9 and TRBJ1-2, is DSGVTQTPKHLITATGQRVTLRCSPRSGDLSVYWYQQSLDQGLQFLIQYYNGEERAKGNILERFSAQQFPDLHSELNLSSLELGDSALYFCASSNPPQGTQTFGSGTRLTVV.